This is a list of T cell receptor beta chains from one sample in a study of blood T cell repertoires in COVID-19. Assay: immunoSEQ multiplex PCR; the TCRdb copy retains only in-frame clones and omits some. The sample holds approximately 180,000 clones; around nine tenths are singletons and the top ten take approximately 4.4%. What was sequenced was peripheral blood. Receptors originate from a human donor in a cohort sampled during active COVID-19. The CDR3 runs from the conserved cysteine through the conserved F or W. The order of the fields is V gene, clone size, D gene, J gene, CDR3 DNA, CDR3 protein. D genes are given only for firm matches. Not all rows give a size; the values are once, few, many and, for expanded clones, a class.

>TRBV4-1|.|TRBD1|TRBJ1-6
TGCGCCAGCAGCCAAGAGGGGACAGCGGCGGCTTCTAATTCACCCCTCCACTTT
CASSQEGTAAASNSPLHF
>TRBV7-9|.|TRBD2|TRBJ2-5
TGTGCCAGCAGCTTTAGCGGGAGCTCGAAAGAGACCCAGTACTTC
CASSFSGSSKETQYF
>TRBV9|.|.|TRBJ2-3
TGTGCCAGCAGCGTAGCCCCTAGACAGGATACAGATACGCAGTATTTT
CASSVAPRQDTDTQYF
>TRBV6-1|.|TRBD1|TRBJ1-5
TGTGCCAGCAGTGCGCTCTGGACAGGGGGGGGGAATCAGCCCCAGCATTTT
CASSALWTGGGNQPQHF
>TRBV30|.|.|TRBJ1-1
TGTGCCTGGAGTCGTCCCGGCCGGGGGACTGAAGCTTTCTTT
CAWSRPGRGTEAFF
>TRBV10-2|.|.|TRBJ2-1
TGCGCCAGCGTGAACTACGATGAGCAGTTCTTC
CASVNYDEQFF
>TRBV18|.|TRBD2|TRBJ2-7
TGTGCCAGCTCACGGGAGGGGAAAGTGGGGGAGCAGTACTTC
CASSREGKVGEQYF
>TRBV11-2|once|TRBD2|TRBJ2-7
TGTGCCAGCAGCGGGGGGACTAGCGGGATGAACGAGCAGTACTTC
CASSGGTSGMNEQYF
>TRBV5-5|.|TRBD1|TRBJ1-2
TGTGCCGGAGCCCTCGGACAGGGAGTGGATGGCTACACCTTC
CAGALGQGVDGYTF
>TRBV3-1/TRBV3-2|.|TRBD2|TRBJ2-3
TGTGCCAGCAGCAGGACTAGCGGGGGGTTGACAGATACGCAGTATTTT
CASSRTSGGLTDTQYF
>TRBV2|.|TRBD1|TRBJ2-5
TGTGCCAGCAGTCCACAGGGGAGCGCGTTGGGAGAGACCCAGTACTTC
CASSPQGSALGETQYF
>TRBV2|.|TRBD1|TRBJ2-7
TGTGCCAGCAGTATCCAACAGGGGGCGCGGGCTCCCTACGAGCAGTACTTC
CASSIQQGARAPYEQYF
>TRBV2|.|TRBD1|TRBJ2-1
TGTGCCAGCAGGGAGAGGGGGCTGAAGCAGTTCTTC
CASRERGLKQFF
>TRBV27|.|.|TRBJ2-7
TGTGCCAGCAGCCGAGGGTCCTACGACGAGCAGTACTTC
CASSRGSYDEQYF
>TRBV2|.|TRBD1|TRBJ1-1
TGTGCCACCCACAGGGGTGATACTGAAGCTTTCTTT
CATHRGDTEAFF
>TRBV5-6|.|TRBD1|TRBJ1-2
TGTGCCAGCAGCGCAATAGACAGGGAAGGGGGCTACACCTTC
CASSAIDREGGYTF
>TRBV28|.|.|TRBJ2-7
TGTGCCAGCAGGGGACATCCCTACGAGCAGTACTTC
CASRGHPYEQYF
>TRBV4-3|.|.|TRBJ1-6
TGCGCCAGCAGCCAAGATACCCCAGGAGGCTCCTATAATTCACCCCTCCACTTT
CASSQDTPGGSYNSPLHF
>TRBV7-2|.|TRBD2|TRBJ2-7
TGTGCCAGCAGCAACAGCGGGGGGCCCCTCTACGAGCAGTACTTC
CASSNSGGPLYEQYF
>TRBV6-6|.|.|TRBJ2-5
TGTGCCAGCAGTACACAACCGGGGGAGACCCAGTACTTC
CASSTQPGETQYF
>TRBV27|.|TRBD1|TRBJ2-3
TGTGCCAGCAGTTTAAGTGGGACAGGGTGGTATTTT
CASSLSGTGWYF
>TRBV6-2/TRBV6-3|.|.|TRBJ2-5
TGTGCCAGCAGTTATCACGGGTCAAGGGGCCGATGGGTGACCCAGTACTTC
CASSYHGSRGRWVTQYF
>TRBV4-3|.|.|TRBJ1-1
TGCGCCAGCAGCGAAATGTGGACTGAGAACACTGAAGCTTTCTTT
CASSEMWTENTEAFF